This T cell receptor (beta chain) derives from a study of T-cell memory formation after mild COVID-19. For this clonotype: The antigen remains unidentified.

Regarding the study as a whole: The pre-infection memory compartment contained some responding clones, suggesting cross-reactive memory joined. Contracting clones localized mainly to CM and EM when CD4+ and mainly to EMRA when CD8+. Day 15 to 85 contracting clones showed balanced CD4/CD8; later expanders leaned CD4+.

Constant-segment primers served in 5'RACE that generated TCR alpha and TCR beta cDNA libraries bearing sample barcodes and UMIs. TCRdb used MiXCR to reprocess the 5' RACE reads, holding one entry per CDR3 protein. The table has about 110,000 distinct CDR3 sequences, around 15% seen once; the top ten hold 35% to 40%. The TCR sequence derives from a man in his late teens or twenties who had mild COVID-19 (a few samples of this study predate the infection). Cell type and time point are not known. The sequencing input was PBMCs or a T cell subset sorted from them (not recorded which).

The CDR3 region is CASSQDPSGVNTGELFF. Written as DNA, the CDR3 is TGCGCCAGCAGCCAAGACCCTAGCGGGGTGAACACCGGGGAGCTGTTTTTT. The J gene is TRBJ2-2, the V gene TRBV4-1; 9 bases are shared with TRBD2. CDR1 is MGHRA, CDR2 YSYEKL, per germline. The junction had 3 bases not matched to a gene; V was cut back by 0 bases and J by 1 base. The CDR3 loop spans 17 amino acids.